These 13 T cell receptor beta chains came from one sample sequenced in a study of T cell clones after liver transplantation. Clones were sequenced by immunoSEQ multiplex PCR, and TCRdb holds only the in-frame ones, with some missing. The data contain roughly 55,000 clones, approximately 84% of them singletons. The source material was CD4+ T cells from blood, sampled before liver transplant. The source is a human donor who received a liver transplant.

This clone was counted a single time. The J gene is TRBJ2-2, the V gene TRBV2, with unresolved D. Trimming removed 5 bases at V and 4 bases at J, with 8 bases between. Per the germline V gene, CDR1 is SNHLY and CDR2 is FYNNEI. The CDR3 is 13 residues long. DNA for the CDR3: TGTGCCAGCAGTTCAGAAACCACCGGGGAGCTGTTTTTT. Amino acids: CASSSETTGELFF.

For this clone: Other DNA sequences within the sample encode an identical CDR3. The rearrangement links TRBV18 to TRBJ1-5; 8 nucleotides align to TRBD1. This CDR3 has 15 residues. J lost 0 bases, V lost 3 bases, and 1 base had no gene match. Germline CDR1 is KGHSH and CDR2 is LQKENI. The CDR3 coding sequence is TGTGCCAGCTCACCCGGGACAGGTAGCAATCAGCCCCAGCATTTT. Protein sequence: CASSPGTGSNQPQHF.

The V call is TRBV19, the J call TRBJ1-5; 7 nucleotides match TRBD1. The CDR3 is 13 residues long. The germline gives CDR1 LNHDA, CDR2 SQIVND (reference sequence). The junction had 5 bases not matched to a gene; V was cut back by 8 bases and J by 4 bases. The CDR3: CASGQAGNQPQHF. CDR3 nucleotides: TGTGCCAGTGGACAGGCGGGGAATCAGCCCCAGCATTTT.

V usage is TRBV11-3 and J usage is TRBJ2-3; D is perhaps TRBD1 (5 bases). The V and J ends lost 9 bases and 4 bases respectively, with 17 bases between them. The V gene's germline CDR1 is SGHNT and CDR2 YENEEA. The CDR3 length is 14 residues. CDR3 in amino acids: CARSLRQGADTQYF. DNA for the CDR3: TGTGCCAGGTCATTGAGGCAGGGTGCAGATACGCAGTATTTT.

The V and J genes are TRBV6-4 and TRBJ2-3; D remains unclear. Trimming shortened V by 6 bases and J by 2 bases, and 12 bases separated the two germline ends. The CDR3 consists of 14 residues. CDR1 is MRHNA, CDR2 SNTAGT, per germline. The CDR3, as DNA: TGTGCCAGCAGCCCCGGGCCGGACACAGATACGCAGTATTTT. Translated: CASSPGPDTDTQYF.

The chain combines TRBV7-3 with TRBJ2-5; D may be TRBD1 or TRBD2 (5 bases each). The CDR3 consists of 15 residues. V was clipped by 5 bases and J by 3 bases, with 16 bases between them. CDR1 and CDR2 from the germline V gene are SGHTA and FQGTGA. This CDR3 is CASSKTGTAKETQYF. The CDR3, as DNA: TGTGCCAGCAGCAAAACCGGGACCGCCAAAGAGACCCAGTACTTC.

J is TRBJ2-2 and V is TRBV10-3; a weak D match, TRBD1 (6 bases). Trimming took 6 bases from V and 8 from J, leaving 16 bases between them. The CDR3 is 14 residues long. In germline, CDR1 is ENHRY, CDR2 SYGVKD. CDR3 loop: CAIRPGTPPGELFF. The CDR3 DNA sequence: TGTGCCATCAGACCCGGGACACCCCCGGGGGAGCTGTTTTTT.

The rearrangement joins TRBV7-8 to TRBJ2-7; D uncertain. V shed 1 base and J shed 7 bases, with 11 bases lying between them. CDR1 and CDR2 (germline): SGHVS, FQNEAQ. This CDR3 contains 13 residues. In DNA form, the CDR3 reads TGTGCCAGCAGCTTAGGCTACTTCCAAGAGCAGTACTTC. Amino acids: CASSLGYFQEQYF.

The V call is TRBV4-2, the J call TRBJ1-5, with D possibly matching TRBD1 (5 bases). Looked up from germline, CDR1 is LGHNA and CDR2 is YNFKEQ. Trimming left V 3 bases short and J 4 bases short, with 16 bases between. This CDR3 is built from 16 residues. Here the CDR3 reads CASSQRSGGANQPQHF. Here the CDR3 DNA reads TGTGCCAGCAGCCAGCGTTCTGGAGGGGCGAATCAGCCCCAGCATTTT.

The rearrangement uses TRBV7-2 and TRBJ2-5, with D uncertain. This CDR3 has 15 residues. The V and J ends lost 2 bases and 5 bases respectively, with 15 bases between them. Looked up from germline, CDR1 is SGHTA and CDR2 is FQGNSA. The CDR3 DNA is TGTGCCAGCAGCTTATCGATGGTGGTTTGGGAGACCCAGTACTTC. Translating it yields CASSLSMVVWETQYF.

This clone has just one count. The chain is built from TRBV18 and TRBJ2-5; TRBD1 matches at 7 bases. Germline trimming cut 3 bases from V and 4 bases from J; bases unmatched to any gene: 11. The CDR3 is 16 residues long. The germline V gene has CDR1 KGHSH and CDR2 LQKENI. The CDR3 spells CASSPTYSGTAETQYF. CDR3 DNA sequence: TGTGCCAGCTCACCTACCTACTCCGGGACAGCAGAGACCCAGTACTTC.

The chain carries TRBV19 and TRBJ2-5; D possibly corresponds to TRBD2 (7 bases). The V end was cut by 7 bases, the J end by 2 bases, with 17 bases between. The V gene's germline CDR1 is LNHDA and CDR2 SQIVND (reference sequence). The CDR3 is 15 amino acids. In DNA form, the CDR3 reads TGTGCCAGTACCACGAAGGGGGGGCCTCAAGAGACCCAGTACTTC. Its translation is CASTTKGGPQETQYF.

The chain recombines TRBV11-2 with TRBJ2-1, with TRBD1 as a possible D gene (5 bases). Germline CDR1 SGHAT, CDR2 FQNNGV. The V and J ends lost 1 base and 9 bases respectively, with 16 bases between them. CDR3 length equals 15 residues. The CDR3 sequence: CASSLGASDNAEQFF. CDR3 DNA sequence: TGTGCCAGCAGCTTAGGAGCGTCGGACAACGCTGAGCAGTTCTTC.